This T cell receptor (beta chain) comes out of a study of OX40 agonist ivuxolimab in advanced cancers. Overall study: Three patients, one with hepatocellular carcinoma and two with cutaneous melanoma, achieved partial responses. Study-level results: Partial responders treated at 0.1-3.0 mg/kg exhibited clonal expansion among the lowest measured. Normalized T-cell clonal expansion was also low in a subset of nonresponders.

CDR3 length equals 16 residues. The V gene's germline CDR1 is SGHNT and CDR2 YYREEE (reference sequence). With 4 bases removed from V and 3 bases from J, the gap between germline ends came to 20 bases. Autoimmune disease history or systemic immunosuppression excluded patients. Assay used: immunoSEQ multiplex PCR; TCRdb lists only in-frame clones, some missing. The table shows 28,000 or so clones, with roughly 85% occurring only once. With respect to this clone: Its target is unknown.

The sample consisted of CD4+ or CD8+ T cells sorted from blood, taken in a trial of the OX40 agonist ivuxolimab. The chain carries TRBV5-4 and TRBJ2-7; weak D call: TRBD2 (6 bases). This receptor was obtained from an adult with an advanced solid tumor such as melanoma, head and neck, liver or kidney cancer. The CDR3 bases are TGTGCCAGCAGCCCGGGGGTCCGGGACGGAAGCTACGAGCAGTACTTC. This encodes CASSPGVRDGSYEQYF.